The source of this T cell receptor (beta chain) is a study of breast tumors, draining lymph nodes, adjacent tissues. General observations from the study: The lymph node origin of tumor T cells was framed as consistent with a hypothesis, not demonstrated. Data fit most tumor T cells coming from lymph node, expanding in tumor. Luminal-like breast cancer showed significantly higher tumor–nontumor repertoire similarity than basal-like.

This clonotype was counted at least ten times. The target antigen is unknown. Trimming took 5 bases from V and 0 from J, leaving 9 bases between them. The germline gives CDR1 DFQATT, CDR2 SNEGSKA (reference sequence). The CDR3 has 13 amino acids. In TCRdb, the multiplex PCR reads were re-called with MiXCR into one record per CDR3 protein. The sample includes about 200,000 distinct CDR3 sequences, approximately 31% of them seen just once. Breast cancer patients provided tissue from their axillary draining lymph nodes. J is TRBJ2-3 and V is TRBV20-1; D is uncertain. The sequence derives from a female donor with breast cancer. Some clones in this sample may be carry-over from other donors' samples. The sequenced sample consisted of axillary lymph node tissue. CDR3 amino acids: CSAPSWSTDTQYF. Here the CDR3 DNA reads TGCAGTGCTCCTTCTTGGAGCACAGATACGCAGTATTTT.